A selection of T cell receptor beta chains follows, all from one sample in a study of cytomegalovirus exposure and HLA in healthy donors. Sequenced by immunoSEQ multiplex PCR; TCRdb stores in-frame clones only, minus some. The sample lists about 140,000 clones, about 94% occurring once. Sequencing was carried out using PBMCs. These TCRs come from a man in his late teens or twenties in good health and CMV-seropositive. Each CDR3 is given with its conserved first and last residue. The order of the fields is CDR3 protein, CDR3 DNA, D gene, V gene, J gene, clone size. D genes are given only for firm matches. The size of a clone is reported for some rows only, either as once, few or many, or as a class for expanded clones.

CASSIELAATYEQYF,TGTGCCAGTAGTATAGAGCTAGCCGCAACCTACGAGCAGTACTTC,-,TRBV19,TRBJ2-7,-
CASSPSSYNSPLHF,TGTGCCAGCAGCCCTAGCTCCTATAATTCACCCCTCCACTTT,-,TRBV28,TRBJ1-6,-
CASSSTSGARFENYNEQFF,TGCGCCAGCAGCTCAACTAGCGGGGCCCGGTTTGAGAACTACAATGAGCAGTTCTTC,TRBD2,TRBV5-1,TRBJ2-1,-
CASSSGHGPYEQYF,TGTGCCAGCAGTTCCGGACACGGTCCCTACGAGCAGTACTTC,-,TRBV7-7,TRBJ2-7,few
CASTWGGTDTQYF,TGTGCCAGCACCTGGGGGGGCACAGATACGCAGTATTTT,-,TRBV11-1,TRBJ2-3,few
CASSFPSTIGGSYNEQFF,TGTGCCAGCAGTTTCCCATCCACGATCGGGGGGAGCTACAATGAGCAGTTCTTC,TRBD2,TRBV28,TRBJ2-1,-
CASSRDRLETQYF,TGTGCCAGCAGCCGGGACAGATTAGAGACCCAGTACTTC,TRBD1,TRBV2,TRBJ2-5,-
CASSLTGGYYEQYF,TGCGCCAGCAGCCTCACAGGGGGCTACTACGAGCAGTACTTC,TRBD1,TRBV5-1,TRBJ2-7,-
CAISEAGTGGYEQYF,TGTGCCATCAGTGAGGCCGGGACAGGGGGCTACGAGCAGTACTTC,TRBD1,TRBV10-3,TRBJ2-7,-
CASSSGHDEKLFF,TGCGCCAGCAGCTCAGGGCATGATGAAAAACTGTTTTTT,-,TRBV5-1,TRBJ1-4,-
CASSLVAGGWETQYF,TGCGCCAGCAGCCTGGTAGCGGGAGGGTGGGAGACCCAGTACTTC,TRBD2,TRBV4-1,TRBJ2-5,-
CASSLDRAWDGYTF,TGTGCCAGTAGCCTGGACAGGGCCTGGGATGGCTACACCTTC,TRBD1,TRBV19,TRBJ1-2,-
CASSSPLDRLQHNEQFF,TGTGCCAGCAGCAGCCCTTTGGACAGGCTACAACACAATGAGCAGTTCTTC,TRBD1,TRBV9,TRBJ2-1,-
CAISEHRGQETQYF,TGTGCCATCAGTGAACACAGGGGCCAAGAGACCCAGTACTTC,TRBD1,TRBV10-3,TRBJ2-5,few
CASSEGRETQYF,TGTGCCAGCAGTGAAGGCAGGGAGACCCAGTACTTC,-,TRBV2,TRBJ2-5,-
CASSGGNYGYTF,TGTGCCAGCAGTGGAGGGAACTATGGCTACACCTTC,-,TRBV2,TRBJ1-2,-
CASSVWLAATGELFF,TGTGCCAGCAGTGTCTGGCTAGCGGCGACCGGGGAGCTGTTTTTT,TRBD2,TRBV2,TRBJ2-2,-
CASSLHRDAGELFF,TGTGCCAGCAGTTTGCACAGGGATGCCGGGGAGCTGTTTTTT,-,TRBV27,TRBJ2-2,-
CASSEGWRLRPNYGYTF,TGTGCCAGCAGTGAAGGGTGGAGGCTGCGTCCTAACTATGGCTACACCTTC,-,TRBV6-1,TRBJ1-2,-
CASSLEGTGSYEQYF,TGCGCCAGCAGCTTGGAAGGGACAGGCTCCTACGAGCAGTACTTC,TRBD1,TRBV5-1,TRBJ2-7,once
CASGGLAGGWKETQYF,TGTGCCAGCGGCGGACTAGCGGGAGGGTGGAAAGAGACCCAGTACTTC,TRBD2,TRBV7-8,TRBJ2-5,-
CASSQDQARGMVETQYF,TGTGCCAGCAGCCAAGATCAAGCCCGCGGGATGGTGGAGACCCAGTACTTC,-,TRBV4-2,TRBJ2-5,-
CASSPGTGFGYEQYF,TGCGCCAGCAGCCCGGGGACAGGGTTTGGGTACGAGCAGTACTTC,TRBD1,TRBV5-1,TRBJ2-7,-
CAIRGGLAGKETQYF,TGTGCCATCAGAGGGGGACTAGCGGGAAAAGAGACCCAGTACTTC,TRBD2,TRBV10-3,TRBJ2-5,-
CASSSGLAGLGGELFF,TGTGCCAGCAGCTCGGGACTAGCGGGCCTAGGCGGGGAGCTGTTTTTT,TRBD2,TRBV7-7,TRBJ2-2,-
CASSEWGSGRAGELFF,TGTGCCAGCAGTGAATGGGGTAGCGGGAGGGCCGGGGAGCTGTTTTTT,TRBD2,TRBV6-1,TRBJ2-2,-
CASSSVRYRNSPLHF,TGTGCCAGCAGCTCCGTCCGGTACAGAAATTCACCCCTCCACTTT,-,TRBV7-9,TRBJ1-6,-
CASSPHRSGPYNEQFF,TGTGCCAGCAGCCCCCATAGGAGCGGCCCCTACAATGAGCAGTTCTTC,-,TRBV5-5,TRBJ2-1,-
CASSSDRGQQRETQYF,TGTGCCAGCAGCTCAGACAGGGGGCAGCAAAGAGAGACCCAGTACTTC,TRBD1,TRBV28,TRBJ2-5,-
CASSIQGPSYEQYF,TGCGCCAGCAGCATACAGGGTCCCAGCTACGAGCAGTACTTC,-,TRBV5-1,TRBJ2-7,-
CASSRDRGLPTNEKLFF,TGTGCCAGTAGCCGGGACAGGGGTTTGCCAACTAATGAAAAACTGTTTTTT,TRBD1,TRBV19,TRBJ1-4,-
CASSYGGTSGHEQYF,TGTGCCAGCAGTTACGGCGGGACTAGCGGGCACGAGCAGTACTTC,TRBD2,TRBV6-5,TRBJ2-7,once
CATTGAGNTIYF,TGTGCCACGACAGGGGCTGGAAACACCATATATTTT,TRBD1,TRBV28,TRBJ1-3,-
CASSREGETQYF,TGTGCCAGCTCCCGAGAGGGAGAGACCCAGTACTTC,-,TRBV18,TRBJ2-5,-
CASSLTGGHGYTF,TGTGCCAGCAGCTTAACGGGAGGGCATGGCTACACCTTC,-,TRBV7-3,TRBJ1-2,-
CASSSPGRTGGVEQYF,TGTGCCAGCAGCAGTCCCGGAAGGACAGGGGGCGTCGAGCAGTACTTC,TRBD1,TRBV27,TRBJ2-7,-
CASSLGGSRSGNTIYF,TGTGCCAGCAGTTTGGGGGGGAGTAGGTCTGGAAACACCATATATTTT,-,TRBV28,TRBJ1-3,-
CASSLGVLADGDTQYF,TGTGCCAGCAGCTTAGGGGTTCTAGCGGACGGAGATACGCAGTATTTT,TRBD2,TRBV7-9,TRBJ2-3,-
CASSHWNTGELFF,TGTGCCAGCAGCCATTGGAACACCGGGGAGCTGTTTTTT,-,TRBV6-1,TRBJ2-2,once
CASSYERPGEQFF,TGTGCCAGCAGTTACGAACGGCCGGGGGAGCAGTTCTTC,-,TRBV6-6,TRBJ2-1,-
CASSPGTSGRAVNTGELFF,TGTGCCAGCAGCCCCGGGACTAGCGGGAGGGCCGTAAATACCGGGGAGCTGTTTTTT,TRBD2,TRBV7-7,TRBJ2-2,-
CASSQGQGDSYNYGYTF,TGTGCCAGCAGTCAAGGGCAGGGGGACTCCTATAACTATGGCTACACCTTC,TRBD1,TRBV6-1,TRBJ1-2,-
CASSQEGGQPQHF,TGTGCCAGCAGCCAAGAGGGGGGGCAGCCCCAGCATTTT,-,TRBV14,TRBJ1-5,-
CASSSDRGRNTGELFF,TGCGCCAGCAGCTCAGACAGGGGGCGCAACACCGGGGAGCTGTTTTTT,TRBD1,TRBV5-1,TRBJ2-2,-
CASSLRLAKYEQYF,TGCGCCAGCAGCCTCAGACTAGCAAAGTACGAGCAGTACTTC,TRBD2,TRBV4-1,TRBJ2-7,-
CAWAISNEQFF,TGTGCCTGGGCAATCAGCAATGAGCAGTTCTTC,-,TRBV30,TRBJ2-1,-
CASSRGTGAYSGANVLTF,TGTGCCAGCAGCAGGGGGACAGGGGCTTACTCTGGGGCCAACGTCCTGACTTTC,TRBD1,TRBV9,TRBJ2-6,-